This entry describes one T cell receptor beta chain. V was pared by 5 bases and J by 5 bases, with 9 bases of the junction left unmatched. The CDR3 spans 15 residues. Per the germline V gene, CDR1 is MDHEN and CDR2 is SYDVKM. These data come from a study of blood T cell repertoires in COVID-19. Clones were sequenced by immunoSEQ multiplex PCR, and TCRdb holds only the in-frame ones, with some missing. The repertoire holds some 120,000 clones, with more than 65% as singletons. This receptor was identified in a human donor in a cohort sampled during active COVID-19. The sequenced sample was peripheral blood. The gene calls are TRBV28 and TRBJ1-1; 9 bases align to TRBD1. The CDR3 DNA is TGTGCCAGCAGTAACAACAGGGGGCGCGCTACTGAAGCTTTCTTT. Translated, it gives CASSNNRGRATEAFF.